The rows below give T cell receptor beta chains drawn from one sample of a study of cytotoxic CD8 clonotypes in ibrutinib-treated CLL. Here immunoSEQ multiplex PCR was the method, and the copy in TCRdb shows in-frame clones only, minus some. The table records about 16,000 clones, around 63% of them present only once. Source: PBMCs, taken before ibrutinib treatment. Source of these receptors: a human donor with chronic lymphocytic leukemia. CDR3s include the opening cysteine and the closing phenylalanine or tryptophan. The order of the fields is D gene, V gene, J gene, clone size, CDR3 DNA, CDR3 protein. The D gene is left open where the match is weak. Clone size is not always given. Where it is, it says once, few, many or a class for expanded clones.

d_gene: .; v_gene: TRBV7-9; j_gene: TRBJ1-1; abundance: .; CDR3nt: TGTGCCAGCAGCTTCGCAGGGGAGAACACTGAAGCTTTCTTT; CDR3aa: CASSFAGENTEAFF
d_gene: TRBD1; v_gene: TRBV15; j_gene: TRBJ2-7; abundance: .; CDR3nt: TGTGCCACCAGCAGAGTACCCCCTCAGGGGGTAGTCTCTTTTGTGCAGTACTTC; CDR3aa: CATSRVPPQGVVSFVQYF
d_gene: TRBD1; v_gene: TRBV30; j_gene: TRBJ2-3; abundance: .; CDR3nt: TGTGCCTGGAGCCCAGCGAAGGGGGCCACAGATACGCAGTATTTT; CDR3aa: CAWSPAKGATDTQYF
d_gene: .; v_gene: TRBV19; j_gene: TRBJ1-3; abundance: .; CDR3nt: TGTGCCAGCGGACAGACCTCTGGAAACACCATATATTTT; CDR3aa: CASGQTSGNTIYF
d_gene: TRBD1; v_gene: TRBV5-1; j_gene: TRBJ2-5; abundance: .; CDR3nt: TGCGCCAGCAGTCTGGCAGGGGGCGAAGAGACCCAGTACTTC; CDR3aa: CASSLAGGEETQYF
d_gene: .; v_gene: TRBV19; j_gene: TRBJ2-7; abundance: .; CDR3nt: TGTGCCAGTAGTCCCCAGCTCCCCTCCTACGAGCAGTACTTC; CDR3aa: CASSPQLPSYEQYF
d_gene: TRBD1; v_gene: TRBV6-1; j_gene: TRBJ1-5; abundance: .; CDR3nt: TGTGCCAGCAGTGAATATGGGACAGGGGACTTTGCGCATTTT; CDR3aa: CASSEYGTGDFAHF
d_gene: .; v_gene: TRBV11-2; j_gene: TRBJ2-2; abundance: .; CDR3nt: TGTGCCAGCAGCGCCGGGACGAACACCGGGGAGCTGTTTTTT; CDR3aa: CASSAGTNTGELFF
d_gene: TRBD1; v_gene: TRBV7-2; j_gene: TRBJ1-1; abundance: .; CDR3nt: TGTGCCAGCAGCTTCGCCCGGGACAGGGGTTCCATGAACACTGAAGCTTTCTTT; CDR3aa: CASSFARDRGSMNTEAFF
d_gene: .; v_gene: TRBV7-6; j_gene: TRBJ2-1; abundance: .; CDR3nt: TGTGCCAGCAGCTCACTGCAGGGGTACAATGAGCAGTTCTTC; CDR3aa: CASSSLQGYNEQFF
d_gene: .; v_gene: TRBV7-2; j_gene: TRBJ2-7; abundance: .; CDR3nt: TGTGCCAGCAGCTTAGAGGGATCTGTGGACGAGCAGTACTTC; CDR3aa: CASSLEGSVDEQYF
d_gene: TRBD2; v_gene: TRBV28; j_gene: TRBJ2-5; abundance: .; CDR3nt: TGTGCCACCATGGGGGGGAGCCTTCAAGAGACCCAGTACTTC; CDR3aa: CATMGGSLQETQYF
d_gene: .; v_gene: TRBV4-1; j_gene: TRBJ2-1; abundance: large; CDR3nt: TGCGCCAGCAGCCAAGAGGGACTCTACAATGAGCAGTTCTTC; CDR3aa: CASSQEGLYNEQFF
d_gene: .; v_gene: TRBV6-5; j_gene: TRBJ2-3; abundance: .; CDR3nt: TGTGCCAGCAGGGGAGCAGATACGCAGTATTTT; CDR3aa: CASRGADTQYF
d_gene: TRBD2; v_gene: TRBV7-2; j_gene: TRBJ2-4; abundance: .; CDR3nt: TGTGCCAGCAGCCAAGCTCCCGGGGGGGGAGCCAAAAACATTCAGTACTTC; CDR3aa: CASSQAPGGGAKNIQYF
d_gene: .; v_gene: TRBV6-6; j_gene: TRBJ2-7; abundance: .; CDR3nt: TGTGCCAGCAGGCCGGACAGAGCCTACGAGCAGTACTTC; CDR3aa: CASRPDRAYEQYF
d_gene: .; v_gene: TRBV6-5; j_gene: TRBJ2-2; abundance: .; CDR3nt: TGTGCCAGCAGTTACTCCCGACAGACCGGGGAGCTGTTTTTT; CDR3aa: CASSYSRQTGELFF
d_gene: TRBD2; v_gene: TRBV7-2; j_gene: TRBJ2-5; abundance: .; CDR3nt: TGTGCCAGCAGCTTACTAGCGGGGGGGCAAGAGACCCAGTACTTC; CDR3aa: CASSLLAGGQETQYF
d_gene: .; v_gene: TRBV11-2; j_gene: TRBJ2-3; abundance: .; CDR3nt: TGTGCCAGCAGCTTAACGGTCTCCGGATCCGGGTTCCTCACAGATACGCAGTATTTT; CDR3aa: CASSLTVSGSGFLTDTQYF
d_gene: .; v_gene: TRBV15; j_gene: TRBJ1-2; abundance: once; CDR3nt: TGTGCCACCAGCAGAGAGGGCGGGGGGACCTATGGCTACACCTTC; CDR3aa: CATSREGGGTYGYTF
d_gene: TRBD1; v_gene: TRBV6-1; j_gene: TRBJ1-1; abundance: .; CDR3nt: TGTGCCAGCAGTGAAAGACAGGGGGGCACTGAAGCTTTCTTT; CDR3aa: CASSERQGGTEAFF
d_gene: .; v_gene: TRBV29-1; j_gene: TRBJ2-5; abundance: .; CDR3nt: TGCAGCGCCTGGGATAACCAAGAGACCCAGTACTTC; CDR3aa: CSAWDNQETQYF
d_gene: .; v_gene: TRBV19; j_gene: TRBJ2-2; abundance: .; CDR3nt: TGTGCCAGTACTAAGGGGGGCCCCAACACCGGGGAGCTGTTTTTT; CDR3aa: CASTKGGPNTGELFF
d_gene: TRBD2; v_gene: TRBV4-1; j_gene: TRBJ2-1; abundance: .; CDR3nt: TGCGCCAGCAGCCGCACCCCGACTAGCGGGGGGACGAATGAGCAGTTCTTC; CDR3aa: CASSRTPTSGGTNEQFF
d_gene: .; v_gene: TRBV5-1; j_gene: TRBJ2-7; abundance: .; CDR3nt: TGCGCCAGCAGCTTTGACGGGCCCTACGAGCAGTACTTC; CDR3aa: CASSFDGPYEQYF
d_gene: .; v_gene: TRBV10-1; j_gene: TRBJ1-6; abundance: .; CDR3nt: TGCGCCAGCACCTCGGACATGAGGAATTCACCCCTCCACTTT; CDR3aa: CASTSDMRNSPLHF
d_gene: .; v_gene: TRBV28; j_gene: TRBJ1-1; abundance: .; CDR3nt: TGTGCCAGCAGTTTCGGCCGCACTGAGGCTTTCTTT; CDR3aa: CASSFGRTEAFF
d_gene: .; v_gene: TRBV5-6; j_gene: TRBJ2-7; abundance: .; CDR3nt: TGTGCCAGCAGCTTGAGGGACGGGTACTACGAGCAGTACTTC; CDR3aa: CASSLRDGYYEQYF
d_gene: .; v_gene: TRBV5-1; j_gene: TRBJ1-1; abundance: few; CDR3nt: TGCGCCAGCAGCTCACGTGGGCAGAGGACTGAAGCTTTCTTT; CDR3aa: CASSSRGQRTEAFF
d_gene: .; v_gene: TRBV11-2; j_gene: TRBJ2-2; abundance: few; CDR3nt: TGTGCCAGCAGCTTGGGACAAAACACCGGGGAGCTGTTTTTT; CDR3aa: CASSLGQNTGELFF
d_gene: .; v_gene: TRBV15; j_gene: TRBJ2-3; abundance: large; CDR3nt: TGTGCCACCAGCATCAAGGGGGGGACAGATACGCAGTATTTT; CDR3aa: CATSIKGGTDTQYF
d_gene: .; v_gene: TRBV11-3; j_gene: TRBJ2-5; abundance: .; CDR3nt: TGTGCCAGCAGCCTAAGCCACAGGGAAGAGACCCAGTACTTC; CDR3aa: CASSLSHREETQYF
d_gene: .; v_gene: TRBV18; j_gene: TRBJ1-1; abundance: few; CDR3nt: TGTGCCAGCTCACCGTCGGATGGCACTGAAGCTTTCTTT; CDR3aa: CASSPSDGTEAFF
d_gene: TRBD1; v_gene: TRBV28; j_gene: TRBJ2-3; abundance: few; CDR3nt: TGTGCCAGCAGCCCCACCGGGACAGGGAGCACAGATACGCAGTATTTT; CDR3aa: CASSPTGTGSTDTQYF
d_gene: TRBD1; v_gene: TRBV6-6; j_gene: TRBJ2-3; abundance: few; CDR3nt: TGTGCCAGCAGTCGACAGGGGGCGCGGGGAGATACGCAGTATTTT; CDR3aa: CASSRQGARGDTQYF
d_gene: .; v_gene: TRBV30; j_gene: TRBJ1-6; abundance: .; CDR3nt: TGTGCCTGGAGGGGAAGGACTGGGATACCCCTCCACTTT; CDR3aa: CAWRGRTGIPLHF
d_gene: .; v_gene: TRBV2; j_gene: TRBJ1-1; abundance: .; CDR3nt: TGTGCCAGCAGTGAGAGGGAGGGGGTAGGACCTGAAGCTTTCTTT; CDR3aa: CASSEREGVGPEAFF
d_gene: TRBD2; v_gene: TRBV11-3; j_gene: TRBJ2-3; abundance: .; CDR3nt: TGTGCCAGCAGCTTAGAGGGTAGCGGGTCCCAGGATACGCAGTATTTT; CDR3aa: CASSLEGSGSQDTQYF
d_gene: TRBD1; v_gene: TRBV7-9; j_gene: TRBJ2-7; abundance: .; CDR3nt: TGTGCCAGCAGCCCTAGGGGACAGGTCTCCTACGAGCAGTACTTC; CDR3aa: CASSPRGQVSYEQYF
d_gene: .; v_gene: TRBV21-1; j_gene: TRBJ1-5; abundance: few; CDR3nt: TGTGCCAGCATCCGCAGGGGACCCTATAGCAATCAGCCCCAGCATTTT; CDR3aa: CASIRRGPYSNQPQHF
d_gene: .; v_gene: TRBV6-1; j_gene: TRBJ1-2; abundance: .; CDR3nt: TGTGCCAGCAGTGAAAGAATTTTGGGCAGGGGCGGCTACACCTTC; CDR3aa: CASSERILGRGGYTF
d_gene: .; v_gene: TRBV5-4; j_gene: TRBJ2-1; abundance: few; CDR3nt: TGTGCCAGCAGCCCAATGGGACCGAACAATGAGCAGTTCTTC; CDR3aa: CASSPMGPNNEQFF
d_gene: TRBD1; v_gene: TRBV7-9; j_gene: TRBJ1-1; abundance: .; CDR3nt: TGTGCCAGCAGCTTCAGGACAGGGTTAGATGAAGCTTTCTTT; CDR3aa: CASSFRTGLDEAFF
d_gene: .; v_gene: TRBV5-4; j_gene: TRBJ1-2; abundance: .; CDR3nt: TGTGCCAGCAGCTTTGCCAGGCGTGGTGGCTACACCTTC; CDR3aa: CASSFARRGGYTF
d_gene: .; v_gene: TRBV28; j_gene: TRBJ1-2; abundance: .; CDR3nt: TGTGCCAGCAGTCTTACCGGGACAAACTATGGCTACACCTTC; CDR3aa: CASSLTGTNYGYTF
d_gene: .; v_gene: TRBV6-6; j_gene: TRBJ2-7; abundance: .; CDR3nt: TGTGCCAGCAGTTCCCTGGACAAGAGGTCCTACGAGCAGTACTTC; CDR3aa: CASSSLDKRSYEQYF
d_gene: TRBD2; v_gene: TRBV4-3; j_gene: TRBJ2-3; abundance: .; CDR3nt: TGCGCCAGCAGCCAAGGGCGGGGGTCAGGGAATACGCAGTATTTT; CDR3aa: CASSQGRGSGNTQYF
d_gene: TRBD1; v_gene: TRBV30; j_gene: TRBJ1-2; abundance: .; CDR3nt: TGTGCCTGGAGCGGACAGGGGACTAGACGAGGCTTC; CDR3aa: CAWSGQGTRRGF
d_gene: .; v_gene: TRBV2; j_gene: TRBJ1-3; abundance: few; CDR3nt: TGTGCCAGCAGTGCTGAGAAAACGAGCTCTGGAAACACCATATATTTT; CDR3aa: CASSAEKTSSGNTIYF
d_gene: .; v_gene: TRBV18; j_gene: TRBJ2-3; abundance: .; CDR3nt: TGTGCCAGCTCACCACTGGCCAGGGCTGGGGGAAGATCTAGCACAGATACGCAGTATTTT; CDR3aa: CASSPLARAGGRSSTDTQYF
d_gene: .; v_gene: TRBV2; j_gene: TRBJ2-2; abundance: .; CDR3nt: TGTGCCAGCAAGCCCTACACCGGGGAGCTGTTTTTT; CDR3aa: CASKPYTGELFF
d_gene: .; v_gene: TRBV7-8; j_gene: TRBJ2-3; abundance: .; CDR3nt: TGTGCCAGCAGCTACGGGACAAAGGGAACAGATACGCAGTATTTT; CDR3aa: CASSYGTKGTDTQYF
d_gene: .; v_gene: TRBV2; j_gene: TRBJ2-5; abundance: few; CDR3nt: TGTGCCAGCAGGGTCCCCAAGTCGGAGACCCAGTACTTC; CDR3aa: CASRVPKSETQYF
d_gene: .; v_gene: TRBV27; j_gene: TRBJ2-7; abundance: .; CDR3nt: TGTGCCAGCAGGGCAAGGGGGGATACTACTATAGAGCAGTACTTC; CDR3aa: CASRARGDTTIEQYF
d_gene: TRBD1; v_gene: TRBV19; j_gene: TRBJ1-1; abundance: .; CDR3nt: TGTGCCAGTAGGATAGGGACAGGGAACACTGAAGCTTTCTTT; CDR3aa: CASRIGTGNTEAFF